This record concerns one T cell receptor beta chain sequence. Its antigen is still unknown. This specimen belongs to a study of cytomegalovirus exposure and HLA in healthy donors. Overall study findings and caveats: In an earlier analysis, about 87% or about 30%: the productive usage of most TCR beta V segments.

PCR amplification relied on 60 Vbeta primers (plus 13 Jbeta primers). Sequenced by immunoSEQ multiplex PCR; TCRdb stores in-frame clones only, minus some. The sample records some 190,000 clones, about 80% being singletons. The CDR3 contains 14 residues. V was pared by 6 bases and J by 2 bases, with 6 bases of the junction left unmatched. In germline, CDR1 is MDHEN, CDR2 SYDVKM. Sequences were obtained from PBMCs. This TCR was sampled from a man between 35 and 55 years old in good health and CMV-seronegative. This chain links TRBV28 with TRBJ2-5, with 7 bases identical to TRBD1. Here the CDR3 reads CASSWGQTQETQYF. In nucleotides, the CDR3 is TGTGCCAGCAGCTGGGGACAGACACAAGAGACCCAGTACTTC.